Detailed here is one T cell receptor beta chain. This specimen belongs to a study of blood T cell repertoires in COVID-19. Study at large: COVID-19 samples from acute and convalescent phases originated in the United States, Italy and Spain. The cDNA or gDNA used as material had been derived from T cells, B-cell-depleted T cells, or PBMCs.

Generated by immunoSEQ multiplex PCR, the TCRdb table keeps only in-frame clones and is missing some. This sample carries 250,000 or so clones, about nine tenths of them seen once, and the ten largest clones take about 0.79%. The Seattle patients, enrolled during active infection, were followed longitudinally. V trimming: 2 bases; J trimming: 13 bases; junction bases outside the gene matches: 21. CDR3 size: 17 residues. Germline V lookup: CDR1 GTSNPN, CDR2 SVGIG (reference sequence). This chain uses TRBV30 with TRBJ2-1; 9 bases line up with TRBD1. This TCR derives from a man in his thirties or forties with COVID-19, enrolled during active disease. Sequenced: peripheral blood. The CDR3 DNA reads TGTGCCTGGAGTCCCCTGGGGACAGGGATGGGGGCGGGGGTACAGTTCTTC. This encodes CAWSPLGTGMGAGVQFF.